Listed here is a single T cell receptor (beta chain). Antigen unknown. V was trimmed by 2 bases and J by 1 base, leaving 14 bases between them. In germline, CDR1 is LGHDT, CDR2 YNNKEL (reference sequence). The CDR3 has 16 amino acids. The sample belongs to a study of T cell responses to AZD1222 COVID-19 vaccine. Study-level results: Only five or six people who got AZD1222 tested seropositive at baseline. Unmutated variant regions reportedly attract nearly half of all spike-specific TCRs. The donors showed a predominance of white British ancestry and of females, with possible underestimation of clonal diversity.

Sequencing was performed with immunoSEQ multiplex PCR; in TCRdb, only in-frame clones are kept and a portion is missing. The table records tens of thousands of clones, around four fifths of them present only once. The sample was peripheral blood, taken on day 0 of MenACWY control vaccination. The TCR sequence derives from an adult in good health. The chain uses TRBV3-1 (or the pseudogene TRBV3-2) and TRBJ1-2; D is undetermined. The CDR3: CASSQSKLAFNYGYTF. The CDR3 nucleotides read TGTGCCAGCAGCCAATCCAAATTGGCGTTTAACTATGGCTACACCTTC.